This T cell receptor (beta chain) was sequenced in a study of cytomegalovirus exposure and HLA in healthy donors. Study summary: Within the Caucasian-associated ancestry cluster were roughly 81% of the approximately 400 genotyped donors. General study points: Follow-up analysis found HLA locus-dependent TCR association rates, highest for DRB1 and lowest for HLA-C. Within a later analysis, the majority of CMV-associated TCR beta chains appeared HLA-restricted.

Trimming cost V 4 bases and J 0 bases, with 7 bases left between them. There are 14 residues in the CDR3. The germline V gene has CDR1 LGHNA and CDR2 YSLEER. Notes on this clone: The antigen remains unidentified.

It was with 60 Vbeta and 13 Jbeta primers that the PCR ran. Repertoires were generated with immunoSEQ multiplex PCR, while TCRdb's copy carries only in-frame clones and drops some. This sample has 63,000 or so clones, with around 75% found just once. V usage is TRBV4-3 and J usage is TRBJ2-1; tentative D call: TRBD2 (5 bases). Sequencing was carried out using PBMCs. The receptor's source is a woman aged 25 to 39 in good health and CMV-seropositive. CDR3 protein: CASSLRDSYNEQFF. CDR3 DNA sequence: TGCGCCAGCAGCCTCCGGGACTCCTACAATGAGCAGTTCTTC.